This T cell receptor (beta chain) was observed in a study of beta chain features in type 1 diabetes. Overall study: Age, gender and cell yields were similar between patients and healthy donors.

A note on this clone: What it binds is unknown.

Study-wide findings and caveats: Equally in patients and controls, PCR might preferentially amplify shorter templates. Among all four CD4+ subsets, Type 1 diabetes patients had TCRB CDR3s that were moderately but significantly shorter.

cDNA synthesis used the whole RNA isolate, giving expressed TCRB sequences. The table came from immunoSEQ multiplex PCR; TCRdb's copy has only in-frame clones and leaves some out. In the table there are under 250,000 clones, approximately 14% of which are singletons. Sorting with CD45RO/CCR7/CD25/CD127/CD95/CD27 yielded naive, central memory, regulatory and stem-like memory CD4+ cells. The length of the CDR3 is 18 residues. J lost 4 bases, V lost 0 bases, and 13 bases had no gene match. Germline CDR1 SGHNT, CDR2 YYREEE (reference sequence). This TCR came from a woman between 40 and 55 years old in good health. The rearrangement uses TRBV5-4 and TRBJ2-1; TRBD2 aligns across 7 bases. Sequencing was carried out using naive CD4+ T cells from blood. CDR3 coding DNA: TGTGCCAGCAGCTTGGCGGGGGGAGGACTCACGCCGTACAATGAGCAGTTCTTC. Translated, it gives CASSLAGGGLTPYNEQFF.